This T cell receptor beta chain derives from a study of radiation and T cells in renal cell carcinoma. Sequencing was performed with immunoSEQ multiplex PCR; in TCRdb, only in-frame clones are kept and a portion is missing. This table has approximately 170,000 clones, about 87% appearing once. On this clone itself: Its specificity is unknown.

Whole-study results and caveats: No pretreatment tumor biopsies were available for baseline clonotypes. Top tumor clonotypes rose in blood 2 weeks post-radiation, then contracted.

The CDR3 is made up of 15 amino acids. Unmatched junction bases numbered 5, after V lost 0 bases and J lost 6 bases. From germline, CDR1 is MNHEY and CDR2 SVGAGI. Stated time point: blood 4 weeks post-SBRT, at nephrectomy. Treatment here: 15 Gy SBRT to primary tumor, nephrectomy 4 weeks later. Nephrectomy followed 15 Gy stereotactic body radiation by 4 weeks. After SBRT, blood was collected at 2 and 4 weeks, plus baseline. The receptor was isolated from a woman aged 45-65 years with renal cell carcinoma. The sequencing used blood, collected from a patient whose treatment included radiotherapy and nephrectomy. This chain connects TRBV6-5 to TRBJ2-1; 7 nucleotides match TRBD1. DNA for the CDR3: TGTGCCAGCAGTTACTCGACAGGGAAGGGCAATGAGCAGTTCTTC. It specifies CASSYSTGKGNEQFF.